The present entry profiles one T cell receptor (beta chain) with its context. CDR1 is SGDLS, CDR2 YYNGEE, per germline. After removal of 5 bases from V and 1 base from J, the junction contained 3 bases not matched to a gene. This CDR3 has 15 amino acids. This specimen belongs to a study of T-cell memory formation after mild COVID-19. Using its own MiXCR run on the 5' RACE reads, TCRdb lists one record per CDR3 protein. The data contain over 130,000 distinct CDR3 sequences, 14% of them singletons. The rearrangement uses TRBV9 and TRBJ2-3; 11 nucleotides align to TRBD2. The specimen sequenced was PBMCs or a T cell subset sorted from them (not recorded which). The receptor was derived from an adult woman who had mild COVID-19 (a few samples of this study predate the infection). Cell type and time point are not known. CDR3 bases: TGTGCCAGCAGGCCGGGACTAGCGGGCACAGATACGCAGTATTTT. Translated, it gives CASRPGLAGTDTQYF.